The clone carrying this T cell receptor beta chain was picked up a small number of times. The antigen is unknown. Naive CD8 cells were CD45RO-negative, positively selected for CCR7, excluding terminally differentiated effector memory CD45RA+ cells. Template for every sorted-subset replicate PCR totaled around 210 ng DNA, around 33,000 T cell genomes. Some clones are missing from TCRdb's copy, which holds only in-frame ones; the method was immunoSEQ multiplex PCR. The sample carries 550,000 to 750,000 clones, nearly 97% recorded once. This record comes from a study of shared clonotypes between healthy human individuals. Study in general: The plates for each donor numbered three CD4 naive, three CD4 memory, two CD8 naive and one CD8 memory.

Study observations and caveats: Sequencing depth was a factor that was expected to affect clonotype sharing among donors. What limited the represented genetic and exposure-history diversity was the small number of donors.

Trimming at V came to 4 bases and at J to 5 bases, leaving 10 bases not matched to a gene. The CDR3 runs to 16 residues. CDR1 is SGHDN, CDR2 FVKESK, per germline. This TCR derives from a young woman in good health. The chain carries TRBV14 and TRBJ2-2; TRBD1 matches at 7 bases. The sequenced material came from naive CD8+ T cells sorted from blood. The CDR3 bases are TGTGCCAGCAGCCTTCACAGGGGTGGATTTACCGGGGAGCTGTTTTTT. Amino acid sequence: CASSLHRGGFTGELFF.